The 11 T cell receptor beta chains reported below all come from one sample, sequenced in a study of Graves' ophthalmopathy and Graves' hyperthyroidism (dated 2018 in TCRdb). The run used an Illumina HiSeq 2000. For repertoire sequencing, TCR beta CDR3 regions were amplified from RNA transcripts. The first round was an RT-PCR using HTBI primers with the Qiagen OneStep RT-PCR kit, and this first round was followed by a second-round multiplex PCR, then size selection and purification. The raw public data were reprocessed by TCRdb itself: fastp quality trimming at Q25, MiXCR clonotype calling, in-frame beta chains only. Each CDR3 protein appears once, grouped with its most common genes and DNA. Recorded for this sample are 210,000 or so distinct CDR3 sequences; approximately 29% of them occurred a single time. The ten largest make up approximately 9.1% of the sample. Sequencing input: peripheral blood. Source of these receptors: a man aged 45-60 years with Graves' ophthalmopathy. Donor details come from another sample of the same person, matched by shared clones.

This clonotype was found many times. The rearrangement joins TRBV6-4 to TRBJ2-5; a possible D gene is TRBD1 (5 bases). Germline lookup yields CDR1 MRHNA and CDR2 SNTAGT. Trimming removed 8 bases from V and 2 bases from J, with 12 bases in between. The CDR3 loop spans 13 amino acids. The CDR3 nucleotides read TGTGCCAGCGGGGCGGCCAGACAAGAGACCCAGTACTTC. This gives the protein CASGAARQETQYF.

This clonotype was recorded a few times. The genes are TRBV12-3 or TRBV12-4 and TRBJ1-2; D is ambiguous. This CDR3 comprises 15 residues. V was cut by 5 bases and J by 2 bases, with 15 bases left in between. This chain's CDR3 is CASSPAWEGNYGYTF. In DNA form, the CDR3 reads TGTGCCAGCAGTCCAGCGTGGGAGGGCAACTATGGCTACACCTTC.

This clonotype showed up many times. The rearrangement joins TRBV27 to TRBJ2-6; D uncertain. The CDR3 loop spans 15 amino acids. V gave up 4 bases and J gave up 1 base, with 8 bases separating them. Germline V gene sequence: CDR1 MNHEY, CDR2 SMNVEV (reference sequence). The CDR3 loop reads CASSSRNSGANVLTF. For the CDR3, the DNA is TGTGCCAGCAGTTCAAGGAATTCTGGGGCCAACGTCCTGACTTTC.

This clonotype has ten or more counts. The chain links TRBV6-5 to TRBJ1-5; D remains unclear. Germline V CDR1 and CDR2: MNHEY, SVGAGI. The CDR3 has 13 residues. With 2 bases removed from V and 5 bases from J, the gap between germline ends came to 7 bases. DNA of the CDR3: TGTGCCAGCAGTTACGACGGTCATCAGCCCCAGCATTTT. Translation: CASSYDGHQPQHF.

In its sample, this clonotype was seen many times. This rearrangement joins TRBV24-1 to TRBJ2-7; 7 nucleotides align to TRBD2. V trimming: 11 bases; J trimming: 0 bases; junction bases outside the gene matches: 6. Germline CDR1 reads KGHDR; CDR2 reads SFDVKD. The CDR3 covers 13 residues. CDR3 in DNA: TGTGCCAGCGATAGCGGGCCCTCCTACGAGCAGTACTTC. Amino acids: CASDSGPSYEQYF.

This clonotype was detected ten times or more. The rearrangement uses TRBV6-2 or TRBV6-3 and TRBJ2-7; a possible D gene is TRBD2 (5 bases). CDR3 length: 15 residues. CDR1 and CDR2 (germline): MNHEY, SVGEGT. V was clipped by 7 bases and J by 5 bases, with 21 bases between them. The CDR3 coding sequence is TGTGCCAGCACCGTAGTAGCGCGGTTTACCGACGAGCAGTACTTC. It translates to CASTVVARFTDEQYF.

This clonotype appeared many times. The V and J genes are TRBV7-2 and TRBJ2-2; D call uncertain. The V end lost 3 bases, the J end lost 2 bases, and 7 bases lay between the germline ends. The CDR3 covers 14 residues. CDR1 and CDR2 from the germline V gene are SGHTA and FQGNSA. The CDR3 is CASSFTSNTGELFF. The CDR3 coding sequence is TGTGCCAGCAGCTTTACTTCCAACACCGGGGAGCTGTTTTTT.

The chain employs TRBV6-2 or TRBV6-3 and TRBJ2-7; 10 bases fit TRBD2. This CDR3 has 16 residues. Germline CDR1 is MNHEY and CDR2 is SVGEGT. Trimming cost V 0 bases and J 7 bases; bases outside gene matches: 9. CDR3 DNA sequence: TGTGCCAGCAGTTACTCGAAGCGGGAGGGCCGGTGGGAGCAGTACTTC. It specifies CASSYSKREGRWEQYF.

The CDR3 DNA reads as TGTGCCAGCAAATTAGTGTCTACGAATGGCTACACCTTC. Amino acid sequence: CASKLVSTNGYTF. The chain combines TRBV6-1 with TRBJ1-2; no clear D. CDR3 length equals 13 residues. The germline V gene has CDR1 MNHNS and CDR2 SASEGT. V was clipped by 7 bases and J by 6 bases, with 15 bases between them.

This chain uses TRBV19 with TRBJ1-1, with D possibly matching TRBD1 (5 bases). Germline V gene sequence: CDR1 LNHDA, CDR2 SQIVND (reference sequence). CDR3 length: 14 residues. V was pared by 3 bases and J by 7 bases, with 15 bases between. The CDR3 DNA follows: TGTGCCAGTAGTATTCCTGGGGCAGGTCGTGAAGCTTTCTTT. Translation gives CASSIPGAGREAFF.

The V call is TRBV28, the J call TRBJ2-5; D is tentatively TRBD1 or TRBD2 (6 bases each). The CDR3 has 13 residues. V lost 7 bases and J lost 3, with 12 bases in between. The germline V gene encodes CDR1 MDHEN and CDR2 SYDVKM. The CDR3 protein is CASTVGGKETQYF. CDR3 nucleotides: TGTGCCAGCACCGTGGGGGGCAAAGAGACCCAGTACTTC.